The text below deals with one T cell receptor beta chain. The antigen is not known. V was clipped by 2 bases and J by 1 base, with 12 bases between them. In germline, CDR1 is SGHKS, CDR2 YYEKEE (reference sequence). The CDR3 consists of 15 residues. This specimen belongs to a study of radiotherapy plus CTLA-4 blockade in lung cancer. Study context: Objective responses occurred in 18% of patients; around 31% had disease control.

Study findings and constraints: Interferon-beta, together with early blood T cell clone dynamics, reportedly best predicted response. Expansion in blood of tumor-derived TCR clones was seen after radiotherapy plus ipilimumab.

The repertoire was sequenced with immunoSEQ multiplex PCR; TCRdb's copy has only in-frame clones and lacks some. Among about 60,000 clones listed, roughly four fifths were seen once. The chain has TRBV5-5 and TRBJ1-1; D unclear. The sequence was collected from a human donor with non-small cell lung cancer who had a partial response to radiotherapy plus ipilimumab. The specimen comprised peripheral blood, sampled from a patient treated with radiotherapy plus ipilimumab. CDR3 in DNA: TGTGCCAGCAGCTTACCCCCCGGTCGGAACACTGAAGCTTTCTTT. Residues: CASSLPPGRNTEAFF.